This paragraph reports one TCR beta chain. In its sample, this clone was seen once. Its antigen is currently not known. No base qualities exist here, and no much larger clone lies one base off it. TCR CDR3 regions were amplified from genomic DNA by multiplex PCR using the deep immunoSEQ assay. Extracted genomic DNA from each cell subset was distributed evenly across all wells of several immunoSEQ 96-well plates, and each plate was treated as a replicate. For sorted subsets, roughly 190 ng of genomic DNA, equivalent to 25,000 to 35,000 T cell genomes, went into each replicate PCR. Purified libraries were measured with a Qubit 3.0 fluorometer, size-checked on a Bioanalyzer 2100, and measured again with the KAPA Library Quantification kit. A separate single-read 150-cycle Illumina NextSeq 550 flow cell was used to sequence each immunoSEQ 96-well plate. Per the original workflow: Because only junctional sequences without quality scores were contained in the immunoSEQ output, filtering matching that applied to full-length reads could not be performed. Sequences were annotated with PyIR, a Python wrapper for IgBLAST v1.9, and V/J genes and CDR3 were assigned using IMGT germline references. Any read was removed if the V/J assignment was weak (E-value above 1e-6), the CDR3 was missing, or the read contained stop codons, out-of-frame junctions, or ambiguous translated residues. V3J clonotypes were defined as sequences sharing the same inferred V gene, J gene, and CDR3 amino acid sequence. Percentage overlap between repertoires was computed as shared unique clonotypes divided by the size of the smaller repertoire. RTK rarefaction, the Chao1 estimator, and Recon v2.1 estimates of unobserved clonotypes were used to assess repertoire richness. Generation probabilities were computed with OLGA for all TCRbeta clonotypes obtained by the gDNA method from several donors. TCRdb carries this immuneACCESS record with in-frame sequences only. Its versions omit some clonotypes, under half of them owing to an unresolved V gene in the studies checked, with the rest unexplained. V and J calls plus clone size are reproduced from that table; the DNA served to infer D and trimming. A total of 630,000 or so clones appear in this sample, 95% to 98% of them only once. The ten largest account for 0.3% of the sample.

The sample belongs to a study of shared clonotypes between healthy human individuals (dated by TCRdb to the early 2020s). In the study overall: The cohort included a few men and a couple of women between 18 and 49 years of age. For each donor, three plates each were used for CD4 naive and CD4 memory, two plates were used for CD8 naive, and one plate was used for CD8 memory. To estimate repertoire size and how much clonotype sharing occurs between individuals, the study deeply sequenced the blood TCR repertoires of five healthy adults. To increase sequencing depth and limit assay-specific biases, different laboratories used diverse techniques to prepare libraries and sequence TCR repertoires. Leukapheresis yielded between about 0.94 and 9.5 billion PBMCs per donor. Overall study outcomes, separate from this receptor: Rarefaction of sorted-subset datasets indicated incomplete sequencing despite the large sequencing depth. Higher generation probabilities were observed for clonotypes shared by all four sorted-subset donors than for non-shared clonotypes. When several donors were compared, the shared fraction of clonotypes was about 5% for naive CD4, roughly 3.3% for naive CD8, roughly 2.5% for memory CD4, and around 0.37% for memory CD8. Naive subsets generally had larger estimated clonotype richness than memory subsets did. Pairwise subsampling indicated that sequencing depth was expected to affect the degree of clonotype sharing among donors. Only blood was sampled, and tissue TCR repertoires likely differ from those in blood. Because the study included a small number of donors, the genetic and exposure-history diversity represented was limited.

CD8 naive samples consisted of CD45RO-negative cells that were positively selected for CCR7, yielding a CD45RA+CCR7+ population without TemRA cells. The donors were healthy, HIV-negative adults who had no recently reported acute infections or vaccinations. Every donor was a Caucasian adult living in Nashville, Tennessee, USA. After blood collection by leukapheresis, PBMCs were isolated using Ficoll-Histopaque density gradient centrifugation and then cryopreserved in the vapor phase of liquid nitrogen. Analytical flow cytometry was used to check the purity and quantity of each magnetically sorted T cell population. Genomic DNA was isolated from every sorted fraction and measured by UV absorbance on a Nanodrop 2000c. The TCR comes from a man aged 30 to 39 in good health. Sequences were obtained from naive CD8+ T cells sorted from blood. The cell subset or site label on this specimen signifies: CD45RA+CCR7+.

The base sequence is TGTGCCAGCAGTTTAGTAGGGTTTCAGCCCCAGCATTTT. Its protein reads: CASSLVGFQPQHF. The chain is assembled from TRBV27 and TRBJ1-5; the D segment cannot be called with confidence. Measured from the cysteine to the phenylalanine, the CDR3 is 13 residues long. This entry keeps only the CDR3 DNA: 39 bases, framed from base 1. Per the germline V gene (reference sequence), MNHEY is the CDR1 and SMNVEV is the CDR2. V loses 2 bases of germline sequence and J loses 6 bases, and the interval between the two ends is 8 bases.